The 28 T cell receptor beta chains reported below all come from one sample, sequenced in a study of T cell responses to AZD1222 COVID-19 vaccine. The repertoire was sequenced with immunoSEQ multiplex PCR; TCRdb's copy has only in-frame clones and lacks some. The table records about 140,000 clones, about 88% of them present only once. The sample consisted of peripheral blood, taken 28 days after the second AZD1222 dose. The receptor set was obtained from an adult who received the AZD1222 COVID-19 vaccine.

The chain employs TRBV7-2 and TRBJ1-5; D gene uncertain. V was shortened by 4 bases and J by 5 bases, with 9 bases between the two germline ends. This CDR3 has 13 amino acids. Germline loops: CDR1 SGHTA, CDR2 FQGNSA. The CDR3 sequence: CASSSGRDQPQHF. As DNA, the CDR3 is TGTGCCAGCAGCTCCGGACGAGATCAGCCCCAGCATTTT.

V is TRBV30 and J is TRBJ2-4; D is uncertain. Trimming stripped 1 base from V and 9 bases from J, with 7 bases between. Germline V gives CDR1 GTSNPN, CDR2 SVGIG (reference sequence). The CDR3 runs to 11 residues. The CDR3 loop is CAWSGDTIQYF. DNA of the CDR3: TGTGCCTGGAGTGGGGATACCATTCAGTACTTC.

This chain uses TRBV5-1 with TRBJ1-2; 9 bases line up with TRBD1. Germline V gives CDR1 SGHRS, CDR2 YFSETQ. The length of the CDR3 is 15 residues. Losses at the gene ends were 0 bases for V and 8 bases for J; bases not matched to a gene: 8. In nucleotides, the CDR3 is TGCGCCAGCAGCTTGGATAAGGGACAGGGTTCCGGCTACACCTTC. Protein sequence: CASSLDKGQGSGYTF.

V is TRBV19 and J is TRBJ2-7; tentatively, D is TRBD1 (6 bases). Trimming removed 6 bases from V and 7 bases from J, with 16 bases in between. CDR1 is LNHDA and CDR2 is SQIVND in the germline V gene (reference sequence). The CDR3 has 13 amino acids. In DNA, the CDR3 is TGTGCCAGTAGCGATCGACAGGTGGGAGAGCAGTACTTC. Residues: CASSDRQVGEQYF.

The chain combines TRBV7-2 with TRBJ1-5, with D hard to call. The V and J ends lost 1 base and 8 bases respectively, with 9 bases between them. Germline V CDR1 and CDR2: SGHTA, FQGNSA. This CDR3 has 13 amino acids. This CDR3 reads CASSLGQPKPQHF. The CDR3 DNA sequence: TGTGCCAGCAGCTTAGGGCAGCCCAAGCCCCAGCATTTT.

The V gene is TRBV6-1, the J gene TRBJ2-7, with 8 bases fitting TRBD2. V was clipped by 1 base and J by 6 bases; unmatched bases: 8. The CDR3 sequence is 15 residues long. Germline V gives CDR1 MNHNS, CDR2 SASEGT. This CDR3 reads CASSEVLSGGGEQYF. As DNA, the CDR3 is TGTGCCAGCAGTGAAGTCCTAAGCGGGGGCGGCGAGCAGTACTTC.

This clone occurred once. The chain recombines TRBV24-1 with TRBJ1-5, with a tentative D call TRBD1 (5 bases). The CDR3 has 15 residues. Germline V gene sequence: CDR1 KGHDR, CDR2 SFDVKD. Trimming left V 4 bases short and J 3 bases short, with 12 bases between. CDR3 residues: CATSEAGFNNQPQHF. DNA of the CDR3: TGTGCCACCAGTGAGGCAGGGTTTAACAATCAGCCCCAGCATTTT.

The chain employs TRBV28 and TRBJ2-3; 7 nucleotides align to TRBD1. With V trimmed by 4 bases and J by 3 bases, 7 bases remained unmatched. The CDR3 extends over 15 amino acids. Germline V CDR1 and CDR2: MDHEN, SYDVKM. CDR3 loop: CASSSPRQGTDTQYF. The CDR3 nucleotides read TGTGCCAGCAGTTCCCCCCGACAGGGAACAGATACGCAGTATTTT.

The chain couples TRBV7-9 to TRBJ1-1; possible D gene TRBD1, 6 bases. This CDR3 is 15 amino acids long. Trimming shortened V by 5 bases and J by 0 bases, and 13 bases separated the two germline ends. Germline CDR1 reads SEHNR; CDR2 reads FQNEAQ (reference sequence). The CDR3 DNA reads TGTGCCAGCAGCCCCTCGGGGACACTGAACACTGAAGCTTTCTTT. It codes for CASSPSGTLNTEAFF.

J is TRBJ1-5 and V is TRBV10-1; D not resolved. This CDR3 has 13 amino acids. The V gene lost 3 bases and the J gene lost 6 bases, with 9 bases spanning the gap. The germline CDR1 and CDR2 sequences are WNHNN and SYGVQD (reference sequence). The CDR3 loop is CASSDGLGQPQHF. The CDR3 DNA reads TGCGCCAGCAGTGATGGATTAGGTCAGCCCCAGCATTTT.

In its sample, this clone was seen a few times. The V gene is TRBV4-2, the J gene TRBJ1-1, with no clear D. The CDR3 spans 15 residues. CDR1 is LGHNA, CDR2 YNFKEQ, per germline. Trimming stripped 1 base from V and 0 bases from J, with 9 bases between. The CDR3 spells CASSQVSSLNTEAFF. CDR3 nucleotide sequence: TGTGCCAGCAGCCAAGTTTCGTCTCTGAACACTGAAGCTTTCTTT.

The chain recombines TRBV28 with TRBJ1-2; 7 bases fit TRBD1. With 5 bases clipped from V and 4 bases from J, the junction kept 4 bases outside the gene matches. Per germline, CDR1 MDHEN and CDR2 SYDVKM. This CDR3 spans 13 amino acids. Here the CDR3 reads CASSMGQLYGYTF. The CDR3, as DNA: TGTGCCAGCAGTATGGGACAGCTCTATGGCTACACCTTC.

The gene calls are TRBV30 and TRBJ1-3; D unresolved. The V and J ends lost 2 bases and 1 base respectively, with 9 bases between them. Germline V lookup: CDR1 GTSNPN, CDR2 SVGIG (reference sequence). The CDR3 length is 14 residues. CDR3 DNA: TGTGCCTGGAGTAACTCCCTATCTGGAAACACCATATATTTT. Translating gives CAWSNSLSGNTIYF.

The rearrangement uses TRBV5-6 and TRBJ2-2; D not resolved. The CDR3 extends over 15 amino acids. Germline values: CDR1 SGHDT, CDR2 YYEEEE. V lost 0 bases and J 4 bases, leaving 10 bases between the germline ends. CDR3 nucleotide sequence: TGTGCCAGCAGCTTGGAGGCCAGACCCACCGGGGAGCTGTTTTTT. Its translation: CASSLEARPTGELFF. The whole variable domain, remainder taken from reference TRBV5-6 and TRBJ2-2, is DAGVTQSPTHLIKTRGQQVTLRCSPKSGHDTVSWYQQALGQGPQFIFQYYEEEERQRGNFPDRFSGHQFPNYSSELNVNALLLGDSALYLCASSLEARPTGELFFGEGSRLTVL.

The V call is TRBV7-2, the J call TRBJ2-4, with 7 bases identical to TRBD1. CDR1 and CDR2 from the germline V gene are SGHTA and FQGNSA. Losses at the gene ends were 4 bases for V and 5 bases for J; bases not matched to a gene: 11. CDR3 length equals 16 residues. The CDR3 protein is CASSSNRWDRENIQYF. The CDR3 nucleotides are TGTGCCAGCAGCTCTAACCGGTGGGACAGAGAAAACATTCAGTACTTC.

The chain carries TRBV19 and TRBJ2-3; D gene unclear. CDR1 is LNHDA, CDR2 SQIVND, per germline (reference sequence). The ends were cut back, 1 base at V and 1 base at J, with 9 bases in the middle. This CDR3 has 15 residues. CDR3 loop: CASSIGSRGTDTQYF. CDR3 nucleotides: TGTGCCAGTAGTATAGGAAGCCGGGGCACAGATACGCAGTATTTT. The full variable domain, in which reference TRBV19 and TRBJ2-3 provide the parts outside the CDR3, is DGGITQSPKYLFRKEGQNVTLSCEQNLNHDAMYWYRQDPGQGLRLIYYSQIVNDFQKGDIAEGYSVSREKKESFPLTVTSAQKNPTAFYLCASSIGSRGTDTQYFGPGTRLTVL.

This clone was seen just once. J is TRBJ1-1 and V is TRBV19; D unclear. Looked up from germline, CDR1 is LNHDA and CDR2 is SQIVND (reference sequence). The CDR3 loop spans 16 amino acids. V shed 5 bases and J shed 0 bases, with 16 bases lying between them. CDR3 sequence (DNA): TGTGCCAGTAGTTTCGGACGGACTATCATGAACACTGAAGCTTTCTTT. Its protein product is CASSFGRTIMNTEAFF.

The rearrangement links TRBV6-2 or TRBV6-3 to TRBJ1-2; D possibly corresponds to TRBD1 (5 bases). The V and J ends lost 5 bases and 1 base respectively, with 14 bases between them. The CDR3 extends over 15 amino acids. Germline V gene data show CDR1 as MNHEY and CDR2 as SVGEGT. In DNA, the CDR3 is TGTGCCAGCAGTCGAAATCCGACAGTTAACTATGGCTACACCTTC. This translates into CASSRNPTVNYGYTF.

The J gene is TRBJ2-2, the V gene TRBV12-1. TRBV12-1 is flagged as a pseudogene. The CDR3 covers 17 residues. The DNA of the CDR3 is TGTGCCAGCAGGAGGGACCCCCGGGTACTAGGCACCGGGGAGCTGTTTTTT. Protein product: CASRRDPRVLGTGELFF.

The rearrangement joins TRBV9 to TRBJ1-2; D perhaps matches TRBD1 (5 bases). This CDR3 spans 13 amino acids. V was clipped by 5 bases and J by 6 bases, with 14 bases between them. CDR1 and CDR2 (germline): SGDLS, YYNGEE. This CDR3 is CASSPRWGNGYTF. The CDR3 coding sequence is TGTGCCAGCAGTCCTAGGTGGGGGAATGGCTACACCTTC.

The chain couples TRBV29-1 to TRBJ1-2, with D unclear. This CDR3 has 13 amino acids. With 1 base removed from V and 6 bases from J, the gap between germline ends came to 12 bases. Germline CDR1 and CDR2: SQVTM and ANQGSEA. The CDR3: CSVEGRGLNGYTF. As DNA, the CDR3 is TGCAGCGTTGAAGGACGCGGCCTCAATGGCTACACCTTC.

This sequence joins TRBV28 and TRBJ2-7; D may be TRBD1 (5 bases). The V end was cut by 6 bases, the J end by 2 bases, with 14 bases between. The CDR3 loop spans 14 amino acids. Germline-derived CDR1 and CDR2 are MDHEN and SYDVKM. CDR3 coding DNA: TGTGCCAGCAGCCCCCCAGGGATAACCTACGAGCAGTACTTC. It codes for CASSPPGITYEQYF. Drawing the rest from reference TRBV28 and TRBJ2-7, the complete variable domain is DVKVTQSSRYLVKRTGEKVFLECVQDMDHENMFWYRQDPGLGLRLIYFSYDVKMKEKGDIPEGYSVSREKKERFSLILESASTNQTSMYLCASSPPGITYEQYFGPGTRLTVT.

V and J are TRBV6-6 and TRBJ1-5, with D perhaps matching TRBD1 (5 bases). There are 13 residues in the CDR3. Germline V gives CDR1 MNHNY, CDR2 SVGAGI (reference sequence). V was trimmed by 5 bases and J by 3 bases, leaving 8 bases between them. CDR3 amino acids: CASSTGVNQPQHF. CDR3 coding DNA: TGTGCCAGCAGTACGGGGGTCAATCAGCCCCAGCATTTT.

J is TRBJ1-2 and V is TRBV7-2, with 8 positions matching TRBD1. This CDR3 is built from 14 residues. Germline V gene sequence: CDR1 SGHTA, CDR2 FQGNSA. The V and J ends lost 5 bases and 5 bases, in that order; junction bases with no gene match: 7. CDR3 sequence (DNA): TGTGCCAGCAGCACGGGACAGGTCTATTATGGCTACACCTTC. It is translated as CASSTGQVYYGYTF.

This rearrangement joins TRBV2 to TRBJ2-1; the D call may be TRBD1 or TRBD2 (5 bases each). Germline-derived CDR1 and CDR2 are SNHLY and FYNNEI. V gave up 6 bases and J gave up 2 bases, with 5 bases separating them. The CDR3 is 12 residues long. Here the CDR3 DNA reads TGTGCCAGCAGGGGACCCTACAATGAGCAGTTCTTC. Translation gives CASRGPYNEQFF. Based on the CDR3 plus reference TRBV2 and TRBJ2-1, the full variable domain is EPEVTQTPSHQVTQMGQEVILRCVPISNHLYFYWYRQILGQKVEFLVSFYNNEISEKSEIFDDQFSVERPDGSNFTLKIRSTKLEDSAMYFCASRGPYNEQFFGPGTRLTVL.

With regard to this clone: Other DNA sequences from this sample encode an identical CDR3 as well. The chain joins TRBV12-3 or TRBV12-4 to TRBJ1-2, with D uncertain. This CDR3 is built from 12 residues. Trimming left V 3 bases short and J 3 bases short, with 5 bases between. DNA for the CDR3: TGTGCCAGCAGTTTCGCAGACTATGGCTACACCTTC. It translates to CASSFADYGYTF.

The chain is built from TRBV11-2 and TRBJ2-7, with TRBD2 as a possible D gene (6 bases). The CDR3 has 14 residues. CDR1 SGHAT and CDR2 FQNNGV come from the germline V gene. V gave up 1 base and J gave up 3 bases, with 10 bases separating them. The chain's CDR3 is CASSLALASYEQYF. The CDR3 DNA reads as TGTGCCAGCAGCTTAGCCCTAGCGAGCTACGAGCAGTACTTC.

The V call is TRBV28, the J call TRBJ2-4, with a possible D match to TRBD1 (5 bases). Germline V gives CDR1 MDHEN, CDR2 SYDVKM. Trimming shortened V by 4 bases and J by 5 bases, and 12 bases separated the two germline ends. The CDR3 sequence is 14 residues long. CDR3: CASSSVDSQNIQYF. The CDR3, as DNA: TGTGCCAGCAGTTCCGTCGACAGTCAAAACATTCAGTACTTC.